A single sample gave rise to the 20 T cell receptor beta chains below, sequenced in a study of shared clonotypes between healthy human individuals. Using immunoSEQ multiplex PCR, the repertoire was profiled, and TCRdb retains in-frame clones only, with some absent. This table holds about 470,000 clones, 75% to 85% found once. Sequenced input: PBMCs. The receptor set was obtained from a woman aged 40 to 50 in good health. Some clones in this sample may be carry-over from other donors' samples.

The chain employs TRBV9 and TRBJ2-5, with 10 bases identical to TRBD2. The CDR3 has 16 residues. V lost 4 bases and J lost 5; bases outside the gene matches: 11. CDR1 and CDR2 from the germline V gene are SGDLS and YYNGEE. The DNA of the CDR3 is TGTGCCAGCAGCCCCTGGAGCGGGAGGGAGGTCGAGACCCAGTACTTC. Encoded protein: CASSPWSGREVETQYF. Filled out from reference TRBV9 and TRBJ2-5, the complete variable domain reads DSGVTQTPKHLITATGQRVTLRCSPRSGDLSVYWYQQSLDQGLQFLIQYYNGEERAKGNILERFSAQQFPDLHSELNLSSLELGDSALYFCASSPWSGREVETQYFGPGTRLLVL.

CDR3 bases: TGTGCCAGCAGTATCCCTTCAGGGATCCCCTCCCGCTCCCACGATAGGGGGGAGACCCAGTACTTC. The encoded protein is CASSIPSGIPSRSHDRGETQYF. The rearrangement uses TRBV28 and TRBJ2-5; the D gene is possibly TRBD1 (6 bases). Looked up from germline, CDR1 is MDHEN and CDR2 is SYDVKM. This CDR3 region has 22 residues. The V end lost 5 bases, the J end lost 5 bases, and 39 bases lay between the germline ends.

This clone was detected many times. The sample contains more than one DNA sequence encoding this CDR3. This sequence joins TRBV6-4 and TRBJ1-1; no clear D gene. CDR1 is MRHNA and CDR2 is SNTAGT in the germline V gene. The CDR3 extends over 13 amino acids. The V end was cut by 5 bases, the J end by 1 base, with 8 bases between. CDR3 amino acids: CASSPEENTEAFF. The CDR3 bases are TGTGCCAGCAGTCCAGAAGAGAACACTGAAGCTTTCTTT.

J is TRBJ1-2 and V is TRBV6-1; possibly TRBD1 for D (5 bases). This CDR3 is built from 10 residues. The V gene's germline CDR1 is MNHNS and CDR2 SASEGT. V lost 8 bases to trimming and J lost 6 bases, with 7 bases between them. The DNA for the CDR3 is TGTGCCAGCGGGGGTAATGGCTACACCTTC. It translates to CASGGNGYTF.

This chain links TRBV14 with TRBJ2-7; the D gene could be TRBD1 or TRBD2 (5 bases each). The germline CDR1 and CDR2 sequences are SGHDN and FVKESK. CDR3 length: 15 amino acids. V gave up 0 bases and J gave up 5 bases, with 14 bases separating them. The CDR3 nucleotides read TGTGCCAGCAGCCAAGATCGGCCAGGGACGGACGAGCAGTACTTC. Translated, it gives CASSQDRPGTDEQYF.

In this sample, this clone turned up a few times. The chain links TRBV19 to TRBJ2-1, with 8 bases fitting TRBD2. Germline CDR1 is LNHDA and CDR2 is SQIVND (reference sequence). Trimming at V came to 5 bases and at J to 8 bases, leaving 11 bases not matched to a gene. This CDR3 has 15 amino acids. The CDR3 protein is CASSPQGTSSDEQFF. DNA for the CDR3: TGTGCCAGTAGTCCCCAAGGGACTAGTTCGGATGAGCAGTTCTTC.

This clone was seen a handful of times. The chain recombines TRBV18 with TRBJ2-7, with TRBD2 matching over 13 bases. The CDR3 runs to 17 residues. V gave up 3 bases and J gave up 0 bases; unmatched junction bases: 5. CDR1 KGHSH and CDR2 LQKENI come from the germline V gene. In DNA form, the CDR3 reads TGTGCCAGCTCACCGGGACTAGCGGGACCCAACTCCTACGAGCAGTACTTC. Its translation: CASSPGLAGPNSYEQYF. Filled out from reference TRBV18 and TRBJ2-7, the complete variable domain reads NAGVMQNPRHLVRRRGQEARLRCSPMKGHSHVYWYRQLPEEGLKFMVYLQKENIIDESGMPKERFSAEFPKEGPSILRIQQVVRGDSAAYFCASSPGLAGPNSYEQYFGPGTRLTVT.

Points on this clone: At the DNA level, this CDR3 is encoded by other sequences in the same sample as well. J is TRBJ2-7 and V is TRBV6-1; D is uncertain. V lost 6 bases and J 1 base, leaving 10 bases between the germline ends. CDR1 is MNHNS and CDR2 is SASEGT in the germline V gene. This CDR3 region has 13 residues. The CDR3 coding sequence is TGTGCCAGCAGGGGGTCGGGTTCCTACGAGCAGTACTTC. It translates to CASRGSGSYEQYF.

This chain uses TRBV4-1 with TRBJ2-7; 7 bases map to TRBD1. V was clipped by 4 bases and J by 6 bases; unmatched bases: 6. Germline CDR1 MGHRA, CDR2 YSYEKL. The CDR3 is 13 residues long. The DNA of the CDR3 is TGCGCCAGCAGCCCAGGGGGTGTCGGCGAGCAGTACTTC. Its translation is CASSPGGVGEQYF.

V usage is TRBV2 and J usage is TRBJ1-3; D remains ambiguous. CDR1 SNHLY and CDR2 FYNNEI come from the germline V gene. Trimming pared 4 bases from V and 9 bases from J, leaving 16 bases between. There are 14 residues in the CDR3. The CDR3 sequence: CASSVRPLDGTIYF. CDR3 DNA: TGTGCCAGCAGTGTGAGGCCCCTTGACGGCACCATATATTTT.

This chain connects TRBV4-2 to TRBJ1-6; a possible D gene is TRBD1 (5 bases). CDR1 LGHNA and CDR2 YNFKEQ come from the germline V gene. V dropped 0 bases and J dropped 7 bases, with 10 bases sitting between them. This CDR3 spans 15 amino acids. CDR3 amino acids: CASSQDQGQNSPLHF. The DNA of the CDR3 is TGTGCCAGCAGCCAAGATCAGGGTCAGAATTCACCCCTCCACTTT.

The chain couples TRBV5-4 to TRBJ2-7; 8 positions agree with TRBD2. Germline lookup yields CDR1 SGHNT and CDR2 YYREEE (reference sequence). The CDR3 length is 16 residues. Losses at the gene ends were 5 bases for V and 3 bases for J; bases not matched to a gene: 13. CDR3: CASSSGGAGEIYEQYF. The CDR3, as DNA: TGTGCCAGCAGTTCTGGGGGAGCGGGAGAGATCTACGAGCAGTACTTC.

In DNA form, the CDR3 reads TGTGCCAGCAGCTTAGACTTCCTCCCGGGACTAGCGGGAGGGAGGTACGAGCAGTACTTC. As protein: CASSLDFLPGLAGGRYEQYF. J is TRBJ2-7 and V is TRBV11-2, with TRBD2 matching 16 bases. Trimming removed 0 bases from V and 4 bases from J; junction bases left unmatched: 12. Germline loops: CDR1 SGHAT, CDR2 FQNNGV. The CDR3 totals 20 residues.

The rearrangement joins TRBV7-9 to TRBJ2-5; D is possibly TRBD1 or TRBD2 (6 bases each). Looked up from germline, CDR1 is SEHNR and CDR2 is FQNEAQ (reference sequence). The CDR3 loop spans 15 amino acids. The V and J ends lost 1 base and 3 bases respectively, with 12 bases between them. The CDR3 protein is CASSLVLRDKETQYF. The CDR3 region has the DNA TGTGCCAGCAGCTTAGTTTTGCGGGACAAAGAGACCCAGTACTTC.

This sequence joins TRBV6-1 and TRBJ2-7; D is uncertain. V was pared by 1 base and J by 9 bases, with 13 bases between. The CDR3 length is 13 residues. CDR1 and CDR2 (germline): MNHNS, SASEGT. CDR3 in amino acids: CASSEETQVGQYF. The CDR3 DNA follows: TGTGCCAGCAGTGAAGAGACCCAGGTAGGGCAGTACTTC.

V and J are TRBV28 and TRBJ2-7; 11 bases agree with TRBD1. In germline, CDR1 is MDHEN, CDR2 SYDVKM. This CDR3 spans 16 amino acids. V lost 4 bases to trimming and J lost 7 bases; unmatched junction nucleotides: 12. This CDR3 reads CASSSLSGQGALEQYF. The CDR3 coding sequence is TGTGCCAGCAGTTCCTTAAGCGGACAGGGGGCGCTTGAGCAGTACTTC.

The gene calls are TRBV7-9 and TRBJ2-5, with 10 bases lining up with TRBD2. The V gene's germline CDR1 is SEHNR and CDR2 FQNEAQ (reference sequence). This CDR3 comprises 13 residues. Losses at the gene ends were 5 bases for V and 4 bases for J; bases not matched to a gene: 1. Written as DNA, the CDR3 is TGTGCCAGCAGCAGGACTAGCGGAGAGACCCAGTACTTC. This translates into CASSRTSGETQYF.

V usage is TRBV5-1 and J usage is TRBJ2-7; possibly TRBD1 for D (6 bases). Trimming left V 2 bases short and J 1 base short, with 13 bases between. The length of the CDR3 is 15 residues. Germline CDR1 reads SGHRS; CDR2 reads YFSETQ. As DNA, the CDR3 is TGCGCCAGCAGCTTTATCCCAGGGGCATCCTACGAGCAGTACTTC. Protein sequence: CASSFIPGASYEQYF.

The chain carries TRBV19 and TRBJ2-6; D unclear. The CDR3 totals 15 residues. Trimming removed 7 bases at V and 2 bases at J, with 12 bases between. Germline CDR1 is LNHDA and CDR2 is SQIVND (reference sequence). The CDR3 here is CASTGPSAGANVLTF. The DNA of the CDR3 is TGTGCCAGTACCGGACCGTCGGCTGGGGCCAACGTCCTGACTTTC.

The chain employs TRBV19 and TRBJ1-5, with TRBD1 matching over 8 bases. Germline CDR1 and CDR2: LNHDA and SQIVND (reference sequence). Trimming took 10 bases from V and 4 from J; bases not matched to a gene: 6. This CDR3 spans 13 amino acids. The CDR3 coding sequence is TGTGCCACCCGGACAGGGCGGAATCAGCCCCAGCATTTT. This translates into CATRTGRNQPQHF.